The entry that follows covers one T cell receptor (beta chain) sequence. The antigen this receptor binds is unknown. No clone much larger than this one lies a single base away; base qualities are absent. To prepare the library, RT-PCR was applied. Sequencing used an Illumina HiSeq 2500. Through fastp at Q25 and MiXCR, TCRdb rebuilt clones from the public reads, retaining in-frame beta chains. Every entry covers one CDR3 protein and lists the most common genes and DNA from its rows. The sample has about 780,000 distinct CDR3 sequences on record, about 18% of them singletons. The ten largest make up about 11% of the sample. The germline V gene gives CDR1 as SQVTM and CDR2 as ANQGSEA. The CDR3 goes from the cysteine to the phenylalanine over 14 residues. Only CDR3 DNA remains: 42 bases, in frame from the first base. V lost 0 bases and J lost 4 bases; the stretch between them is 10 bases long. This record belongs to a study of response to subunit inactivated influenza vaccine (dated by TCRdb to the late 2010s). For context, the study as a whole: Deep quantitative profiling of the T cell receptor repertoire was used in the study to follow responses to a trivalent subunit inactivated influenza vaccine. Overall study outcomes, separate from this receptor: It was suggested by the authors that each seasonal influenza vaccination may recruit only a limited number of new T cells.

The V and J genes are TRBV29-1 and TRBJ1-3; TRBD1 is a possible D gene, resting on 5 matching bases. The starting material was PBMCs from blood, obtained more than 4 days after vaccination. The TCR was taken from a man over 45 who received an inactivated influenza vaccine. Donor details come from another sample of the same person, matched by shared clones. The CDR3 is CSVEDGGAGNTIYF. Here is the DNA: TGCAGCGTTGAAGATGGTGGGGCAGGAAACACCATATATTTT. Extended through the reference TRBV29-1 and TRBJ1-3 proteins, this CDR3 yields the full variable domain: SAVISQKPSRDICQRGTSLTIQCQVDSQVTMMFWYRQQPGQSLTLIATANQGSEATYESGFVIDKFPISRPNLTFSTLTVSNMSPEDSSIYLCSVEDGGAGNTIYFGEGSWLTVV.